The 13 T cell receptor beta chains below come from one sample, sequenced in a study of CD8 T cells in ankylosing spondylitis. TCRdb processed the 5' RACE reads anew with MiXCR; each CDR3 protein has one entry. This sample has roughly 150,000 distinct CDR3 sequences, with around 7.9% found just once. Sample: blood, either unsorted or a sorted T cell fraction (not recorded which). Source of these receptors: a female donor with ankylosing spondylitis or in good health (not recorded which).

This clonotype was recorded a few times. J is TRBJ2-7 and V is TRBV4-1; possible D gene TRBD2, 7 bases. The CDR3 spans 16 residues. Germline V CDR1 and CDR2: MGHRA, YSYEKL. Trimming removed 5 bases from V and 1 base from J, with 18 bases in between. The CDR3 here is CASSIYAGAPSYEQYF. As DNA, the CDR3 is TGCGCCAGCAGCATATACGCGGGGGCCCCGTCCTACGAGCAGTACTTC.

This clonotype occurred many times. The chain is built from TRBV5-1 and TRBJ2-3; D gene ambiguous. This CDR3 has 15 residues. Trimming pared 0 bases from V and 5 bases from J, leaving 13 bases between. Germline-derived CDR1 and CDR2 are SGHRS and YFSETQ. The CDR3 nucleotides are TGCGCCAGCAGCTTGGACGTTCCTCCGGTAGATACGCAGTATTTT. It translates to CASSLDVPPVDTQYF.

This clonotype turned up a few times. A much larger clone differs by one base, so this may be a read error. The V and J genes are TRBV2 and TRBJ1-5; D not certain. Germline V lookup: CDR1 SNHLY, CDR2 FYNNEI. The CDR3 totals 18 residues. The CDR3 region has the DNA TGTACCAGCAGTTTGTTTATAATTGGGAGAGTTCGGGATCAGCCCCAGCATTTT. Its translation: CTSSLFIIGRVRDQPQHF.

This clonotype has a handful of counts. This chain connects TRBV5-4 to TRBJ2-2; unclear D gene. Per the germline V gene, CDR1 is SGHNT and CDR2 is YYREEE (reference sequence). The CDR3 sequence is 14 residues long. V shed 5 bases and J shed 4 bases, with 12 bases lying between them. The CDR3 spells CASRPQTTTGELFF. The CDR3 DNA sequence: TGTGCCAGCAGGCCCCAGACCACCACCGGGGAGCTGTTTTTT.

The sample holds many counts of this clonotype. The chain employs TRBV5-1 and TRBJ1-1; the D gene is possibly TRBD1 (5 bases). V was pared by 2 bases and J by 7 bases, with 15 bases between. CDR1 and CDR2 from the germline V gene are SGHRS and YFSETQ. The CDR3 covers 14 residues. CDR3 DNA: TGCGCCAGCAGCTTACCGCCCGGGGCGGGTGAAGCTTTCTTT. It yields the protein CASSLPPGAGEAFF.

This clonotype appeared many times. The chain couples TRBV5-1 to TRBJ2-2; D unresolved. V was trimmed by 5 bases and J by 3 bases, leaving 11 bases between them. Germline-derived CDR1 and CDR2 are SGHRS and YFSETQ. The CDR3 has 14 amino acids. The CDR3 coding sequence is TGCGCCAGCAGACTTGGTGTGGACACCGGGGAGCTGTTTTTT. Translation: CASRLGVDTGELFF.

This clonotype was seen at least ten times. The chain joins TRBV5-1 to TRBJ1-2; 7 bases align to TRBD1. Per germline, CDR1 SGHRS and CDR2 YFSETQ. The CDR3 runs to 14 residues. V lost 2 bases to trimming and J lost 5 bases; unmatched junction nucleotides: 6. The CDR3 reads CASSFDDRVYGYTF. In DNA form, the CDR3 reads TGCGCCAGCAGCTTCGATGACAGGGTGTATGGCTACACCTTC. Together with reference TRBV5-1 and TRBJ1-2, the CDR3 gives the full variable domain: KAGVTQTPRYLIKTRGQQVTLSCSPISGHRSVSWYQQTPGQGLQFLFEYFSETQRNKGNFPGRFSGRQFSNSRSEMNVSTLELGDSALYLCASSFDDRVYGYTFGSGTRLTVV.

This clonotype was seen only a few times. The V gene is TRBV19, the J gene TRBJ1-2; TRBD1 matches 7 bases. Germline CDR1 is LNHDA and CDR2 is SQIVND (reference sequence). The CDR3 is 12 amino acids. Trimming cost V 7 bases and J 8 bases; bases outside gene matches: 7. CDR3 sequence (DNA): TGTGCCAGTACTTTAAGGGGGCGAGGCTACACCTTC. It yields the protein CASTLRGRGYTF.

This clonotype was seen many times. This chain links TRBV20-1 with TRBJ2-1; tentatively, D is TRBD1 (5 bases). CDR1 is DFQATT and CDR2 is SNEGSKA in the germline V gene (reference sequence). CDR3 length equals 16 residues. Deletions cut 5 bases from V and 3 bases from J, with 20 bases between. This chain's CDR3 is CSAFRPDTAIYNEQFF. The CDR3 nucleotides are TGCAGTGCTTTTCGCCCGGACACCGCAATCTACAATGAGCAGTTCTTC.

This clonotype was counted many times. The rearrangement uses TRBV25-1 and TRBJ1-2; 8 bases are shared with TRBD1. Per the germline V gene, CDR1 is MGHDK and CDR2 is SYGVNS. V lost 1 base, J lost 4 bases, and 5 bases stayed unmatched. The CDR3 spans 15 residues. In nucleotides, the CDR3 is TGTGCCAGCAGTGAATCACGGACAGGGAGCTATGGCTACACCTTC. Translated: CASSESRTGSYGYTF.

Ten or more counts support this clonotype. The CDR3 protein is CASSLGISYEQYF. Here the CDR3 DNA reads TGCGCCAGCAGCTTGGGTATTTCCTACGAGCAGTACTTC. The chain is built from TRBV5-1 and TRBJ2-7; D not resolved. V was trimmed by 0 bases and J by 1 base, leaving 5 bases between them. The CDR3 spans 13 residues. CDR1 SGHRS and CDR2 YFSETQ come from the germline V gene.

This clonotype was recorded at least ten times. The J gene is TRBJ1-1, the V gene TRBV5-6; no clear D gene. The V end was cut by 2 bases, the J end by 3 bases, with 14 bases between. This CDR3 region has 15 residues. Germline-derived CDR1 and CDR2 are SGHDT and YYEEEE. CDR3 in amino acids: CASSLRERVDTEAFF. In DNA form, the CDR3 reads TGTGCCAGCAGCTTAAGGGAGAGGGTCGACACTGAAGCTTTCTTT. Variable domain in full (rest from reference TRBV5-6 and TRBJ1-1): DAGVTQSPTHLIKTRGQQVTLRCSPKSGHDTVSWYQQALGQGPQFIFQYYEEEERQRGNFPDRFSGHQFPNYSSELNVNALLLGDSALYLCASSLRERVDTEAFFGQGTRLTVV.

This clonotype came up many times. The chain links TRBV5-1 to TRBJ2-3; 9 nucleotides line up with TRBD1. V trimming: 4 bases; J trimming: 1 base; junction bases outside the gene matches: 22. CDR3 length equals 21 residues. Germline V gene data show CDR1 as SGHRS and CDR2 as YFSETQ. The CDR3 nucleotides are TGCGCCAGCAGCGTTTCACCTACGGGACAGGGAGAGGGATATGGCACAGATACGCAGTATTTT. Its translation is CASSVSPTGQGEGYGTDTQYF.